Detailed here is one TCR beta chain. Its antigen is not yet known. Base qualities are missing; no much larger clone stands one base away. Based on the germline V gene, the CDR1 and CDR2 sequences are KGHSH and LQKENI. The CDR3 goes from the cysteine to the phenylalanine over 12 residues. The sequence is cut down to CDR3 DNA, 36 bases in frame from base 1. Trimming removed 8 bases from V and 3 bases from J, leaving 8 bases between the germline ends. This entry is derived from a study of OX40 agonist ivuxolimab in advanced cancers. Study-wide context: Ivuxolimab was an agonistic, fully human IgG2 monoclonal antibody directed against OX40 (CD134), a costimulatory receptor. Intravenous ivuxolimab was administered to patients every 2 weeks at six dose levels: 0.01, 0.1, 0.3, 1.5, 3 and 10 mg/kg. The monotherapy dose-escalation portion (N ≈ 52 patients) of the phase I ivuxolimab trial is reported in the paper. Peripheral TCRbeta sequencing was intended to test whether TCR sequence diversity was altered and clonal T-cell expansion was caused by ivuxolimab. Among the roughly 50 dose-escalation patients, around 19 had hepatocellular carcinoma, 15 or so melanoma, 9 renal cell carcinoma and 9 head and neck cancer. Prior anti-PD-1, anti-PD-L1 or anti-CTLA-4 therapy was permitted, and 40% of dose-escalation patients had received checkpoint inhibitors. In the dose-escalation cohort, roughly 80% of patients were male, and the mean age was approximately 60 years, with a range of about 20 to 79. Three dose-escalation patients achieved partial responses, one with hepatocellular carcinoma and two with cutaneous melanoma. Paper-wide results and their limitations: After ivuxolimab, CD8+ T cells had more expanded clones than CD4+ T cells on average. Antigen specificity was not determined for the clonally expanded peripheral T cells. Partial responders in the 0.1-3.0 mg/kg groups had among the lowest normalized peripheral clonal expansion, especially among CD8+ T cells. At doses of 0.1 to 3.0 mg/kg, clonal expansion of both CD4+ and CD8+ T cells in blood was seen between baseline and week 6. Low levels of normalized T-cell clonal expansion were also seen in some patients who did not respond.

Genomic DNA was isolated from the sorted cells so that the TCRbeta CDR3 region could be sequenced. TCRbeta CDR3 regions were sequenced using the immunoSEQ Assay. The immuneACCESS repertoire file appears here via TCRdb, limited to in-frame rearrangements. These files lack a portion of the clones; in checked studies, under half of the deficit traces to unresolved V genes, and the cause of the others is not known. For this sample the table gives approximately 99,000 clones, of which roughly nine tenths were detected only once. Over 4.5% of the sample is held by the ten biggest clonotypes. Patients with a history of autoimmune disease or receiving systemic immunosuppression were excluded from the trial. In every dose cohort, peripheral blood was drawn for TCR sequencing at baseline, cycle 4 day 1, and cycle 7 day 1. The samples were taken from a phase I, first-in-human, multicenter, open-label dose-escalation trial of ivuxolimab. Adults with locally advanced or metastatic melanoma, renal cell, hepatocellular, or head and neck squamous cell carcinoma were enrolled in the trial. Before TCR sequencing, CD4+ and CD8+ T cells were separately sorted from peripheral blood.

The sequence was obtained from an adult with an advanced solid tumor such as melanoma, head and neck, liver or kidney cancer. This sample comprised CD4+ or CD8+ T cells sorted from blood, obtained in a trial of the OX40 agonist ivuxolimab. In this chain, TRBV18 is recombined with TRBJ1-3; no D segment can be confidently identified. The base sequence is TGTGCCAGCGAGCTGTATGGAAACACCATATATTTT. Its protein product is CASELYGNTIYF.